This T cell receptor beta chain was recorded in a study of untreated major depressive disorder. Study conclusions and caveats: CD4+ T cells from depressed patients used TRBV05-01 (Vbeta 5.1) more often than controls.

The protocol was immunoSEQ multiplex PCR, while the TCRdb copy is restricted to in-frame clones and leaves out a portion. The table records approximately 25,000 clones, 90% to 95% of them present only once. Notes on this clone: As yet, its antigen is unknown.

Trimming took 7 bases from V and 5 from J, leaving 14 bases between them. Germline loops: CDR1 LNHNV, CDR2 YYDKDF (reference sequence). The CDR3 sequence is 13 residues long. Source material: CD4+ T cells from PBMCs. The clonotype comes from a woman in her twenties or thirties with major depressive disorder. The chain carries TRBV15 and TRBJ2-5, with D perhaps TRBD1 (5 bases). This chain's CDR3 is CATILGPGETQYF. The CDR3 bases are TGTGCCACCATCCTCGGACCAGGGGAGACCCAGTACTTC.